The entry below describes one TCR beta chain. What it binds is unknown. The record originates from a study of T cell responses to AZD1222 COVID-19 vaccine. Libraries were prepared by immunoSEQ multiplex PCR; TCRdb keeps only in-frame clonotypes and omits some of them. The data show some 120,000 clones, roughly 90% seen once. The study's findings and limits: Receipt of two AZD1222 doses was followed by a rise in Spike-specific TCR breadth and depth. Only a handful of people who got AZD1222 tested seropositive at baseline. Clonal diversity was possibly underestimated; the donors were predominantly white British and more often female. Of spike-specific TCRs, nearly half reportedly target regions left unmutated in variants.

The sequence was collected from an adult in good health. The starting material was peripheral blood, obtained on day 0 of AZD1222 vaccination.

The chain's CDR3 is CASTSLTVNTEAFF. The CDR3, as DNA: TGTGCCAGCACCTCCCTGACAGTTAACACTGAAGCTTTCTTT. The chain is built from TRBV27 and TRBJ1-1; the D gene is possibly TRBD1 (5 bases). V was trimmed by 7 bases and J by 2 bases, leaving 14 bases between them. The CDR3 consists of 14 residues. Germline V gene data show CDR1 as MNHEY and CDR2 as SMNVEV (reference sequence).